This TCR beta chain is from a study of blood T cell repertoires in COVID-19. Participant reports of clinical history set cohort assignment. Clones were sequenced by immunoSEQ multiplex PCR, and TCRdb holds only the in-frame ones, with some missing. The table includes more than 250,000 clones, 80% to 95% detected once. With 6 bases removed from V and 5 bases from J, the gap between germline ends came to 8 bases. CDR3 size: 12 residues. This sequence joins TRBV12-3 or TRBV12-4 and TRBJ2-1, with a tentative D call TRBD2 (6 bases). The receptor's source is a young woman who had recovered from COVID-19. Input material: PBMCs or T cells enriched from blood (not recorded which). The CDR3 nucleotides are TGTGCCAGCAGCAGACTAGACAATGAGCAGTTCTTC. Its translation: CASSRLDNEQFF.